What follows describes a single T cell receptor (beta chain). Its antigen is currently unknown. This entry is derived from a study of T-cell memory formation after mild COVID-19. Study in general: Clusters of TCRs were largely donor specific.

The CDR3 length is 15 residues. Germline assignment: CDR1 SEHNR and CDR2 FQNEAQ (reference sequence). Trimming took off 3 bases at V and 7 bases at J, with 18 bases between the two ends. Study-wide results and caveats: Cross-reactive memory apparently joined, as some responding clones appeared in pre-infection memory. Among CD4+ contracting clones, most were CM and EM, and CD8+ ones EMRA.

Barcoded TCR alpha and TCR beta cDNA libraries with UMIs came from 5'RACE using constant-segment primers. MiXCR, applied by TCRdb to the 5' RACE reads, yields one record per CDR3 protein. The sample holds 350,000 to 500,000 distinct CDR3 sequences, more than 20% seen once. Sequenced sample: PBMCs or a T cell subset sorted from them (not recorded which). The chain employs TRBV7-9 and TRBJ1-2; D ambiguous. The sequence was collected from an adult woman who had mild COVID-19 (a few samples of this study predate the infection). Cell type and time point are not known. CDR3 nucleotide sequence: TGTGCCAGCAGCTTGATTTCGACCTTCGAGGGTGGCTACACCTTC. The encoded protein is CASSLISTFEGGYTF. Combining the CDR3 with reference TRBV7-9 and TRBJ1-2 gives the whole variable domain DTGVSQNPRHKITKRGQNVTFRCDPISEHNRLYWYRQTLGQGPEFLTYFQNEAQLEKSRLLSDRFSAERPKGSFSTLEIQRTEQGDSAMYLCASSLISTFEGGYTFGSGTRLTVV.